This paragraph covers one TCR beta chain sequence. The antigen remains undetermined. Using its own MiXCR run on the 5' RACE reads, TCRdb lists one record per CDR3 protein. Here the sample spans around 47,000 distinct CDR3 sequences, 8.5% to 10% being singletons. The sample originates from a study of T-cell memory formation after mild COVID-19. This CDR3 comprises 14 residues. CDR1 SGDLS and CDR2 YYNGEE come from the germline V gene. Trimming pared 3 bases from V and 0 bases from J, leaving 7 bases between. General study points: Whereas later expanders leaned CD4+, clones contracting day 15 to 85 showed a balanced CD4/CD8 makeup. Of the contracting clones, CD4+ ones lay mainly in CM and EM, and CD8+ ones in EMRA.

The sample taken for sequencing was PBMCs or a T cell subset sorted from them (not recorded which). The chain employs TRBV9 and TRBJ1-3; D unresolved. The TCR sequence derives from an adult woman who had mild COVID-19 (a few samples of this study predate the infection). Cell type and time point are not known. CDR3 in DNA: TGTGCCAGCAGCGAGGATGACTCTGGAAACACCATATATTTT. Protein: CASSEDDSGNTIYF.